These T cell receptor beta chains were read from a single sample in a study of blood T cell repertoires in COVID-19. Profiled with immunoSEQ multiplex PCR; TCRdb holds only in-frame clones, not every one. This sample yields hundreds of thousands of clones, of which about 83% are seen a single time; 9.4% belongs to the top ten. The sequencing sample was made of peripheral blood. These TCRs come from a woman aged 50 to 60 who had recovered from COVID-19. Both conserved end residues are part of each CDR3. Fields, in order: V gene, CDR3 length, CDR3 protein.

v_call: TRBV7-2
cdr3_length: 16
cdr3_aa: CASSLVQGRGNQPQHF

v_call: TRBV20-1
cdr3_length: 11
cdr3_aa: CSARSAHTQYF

v_call: TRBV27
cdr3_length: 15
cdr3_aa: CASSLGTAANYGYTF

v_call: TRBV7-6
cdr3_length: 19
cdr3_aa: CASSSVRTSGPSGANVLTF

v_call: TRBV18
cdr3_length: 14
cdr3_aa: CASSSGGSSYEQYF

v_call: TRBV18
cdr3_length: 14
cdr3_aa: CASSPTGGTYEQYF

v_call: TRBV7-9
cdr3_length: 15
cdr3_aa: CASPYSGAGIGELFF

v_call: TRBV21-1
cdr3_length: 14
cdr3_aa: CASSHGQANYGYTF

v_call: TRBV10-3
cdr3_length: 19
cdr3_aa: CAITDLRDRGRPSGNTIYF

v_call: TRBV9
cdr3_length: 15
cdr3_aa: CASSPREDPGGTQYF

v_call: TRBV4-1
cdr3_length: 20
cdr3_aa: CASSQERWSGGASGANVLTF

v_call: TRBV9
cdr3_length: 18
cdr3_aa: CASSPTLSGASSYNEQFF

v_call: TRBV29-1
cdr3_length: 13
cdr3_aa: CSVDVGGRTEAFF

v_call: TRBV28
cdr3_length: 13
cdr3_aa: CASSFGQDYEQYF

v_call: TRBV7-2
cdr3_length: 16
cdr3_aa: CASSLGTRGGGEKLFF

v_call: TRBV7-2
cdr3_length: 15
cdr3_aa: CASTHIAGAVETQYF

v_call: TRBV7-9
cdr3_length: 13
cdr3_aa: CASGRSVYNEQFF

v_call: TRBV28
cdr3_length: 14
cdr3_aa: CASSFGQLYVGYTF

v_call: TRBV5-4
cdr3_length: 12
cdr3_aa: CASSSLPHEQFF